This passage covers 19 T cell receptor beta chains from one sample sequenced in a study of blood T cell repertoires in COVID-19. The repertoire was sequenced with immunoSEQ multiplex PCR; TCRdb's copy has only in-frame clones and lacks some. The data contain almost 250,000 clones, around 90% of them singletons. Sequencing was done on a sample of PBMCs or T cells enriched from blood (not recorded which). These receptor sequences come from a woman between 45 and 65 years old who had recovered from COVID-19.

The rearrangement joins TRBV5-4 to TRBJ2-7; 7 nucleotides match TRBD1. The CDR3 is made up of 15 amino acids. Losses at the gene ends were 4 bases for V and 0 bases for J; bases not matched to a gene: 7. Germline CDR1 SGHNT, CDR2 YYREEE (reference sequence). CDR3 amino acids: CASSPTGPSSYEQYF. Here the CDR3 DNA reads TGTGCCAGCAGCCCGACAGGGCCTTCCTCCTACGAGCAGTACTTC.

This clone occurred once. This chain joins TRBV19 and TRBJ1-2; 7 nucleotides line up with TRBD1. V lost 1 base, J lost 6 bases, and 8 bases stayed unmatched. Germline V gene sequence: CDR1 LNHDA, CDR2 SQIVND (reference sequence). The CDR3 runs to 15 residues. As DNA, the CDR3 is TGTGCCAGTAGTATAGGAATGGACAGGACCCATGGCTACACCTTC. Its protein product is CASSIGMDRTHGYTF.

The rearrangement uses TRBV18 and TRBJ1-6; weak D call: TRBD1 (6 bases). The CDR3 consists of 14 residues. CDR1 and CDR2 (germline): KGHSH, LQKENI. V dropped 3 bases and J dropped 8 bases, with 11 bases sitting between them. The CDR3 DNA follows: TGTGCCAGCTCACCTCAGGGGAAGGATTCACCCCTCCACTTT. It codes for CASSPQGKDSPLHF. The entire variable domain, with the rest obtained from reference TRBV18 and TRBJ1-6, is as follows: NAGVMQNPRHLVRRRGQEARLRCSPMKGHSHVYWYRQLPEEGLKFMVYLQKENIIDESGMPKERFSAEFPKEGPSILRIQQVVRGDSAAYFCASSPQGKDSPLHFGNGTRLTVT.

The genes are TRBV7-3 and TRBJ2-3; D might be TRBD2 (6 bases). The CDR3 is made up of 14 amino acids. CDR1 and CDR2 (germline): SGHTA, FQGTGA. The V and J ends lost 6 bases and 0 bases respectively, with 10 bases between them. CDR3 bases: TGTGCCAGCAGTCCGCTAGCGAGCACAGATACGCAGTATTTT. The encoded protein is CASSPLASTDTQYF.

This rearrangement joins TRBV5-1 to TRBJ2-1; weak D call: TRBD2 (5 bases). Trimming removed 4 bases at V and 7 bases at J, with 18 bases between. The CDR3 sequence is 15 residues long. Germline assignment: CDR1 SGHRS and CDR2 YFSETQ. DNA of the CDR3: TGCGCCAGCAGCCTCAAACTAGGACCTGTGAATGAGCAGTTCTTC. Protein sequence: CASSLKLGPVNEQFF.

The chain uses TRBV18 and TRBJ1-2; D may be TRBD1 (5 bases). Trimming removed 6 bases at V and 0 bases at J, with 14 bases between. The CDR3 extends over 15 amino acids. Germline V gives CDR1 KGHSH, CDR2 LQKENI. Written as DNA, the CDR3 is TGTGCCAGCTCGCTAAGACAGCTTTCTAACTATGGCTACACCTTC. As protein: CASSLRQLSNYGYTF.

V is TRBV7-9 and J is TRBJ2-5, with TRBD1 matching 9 bases. V was clipped by 2 bases and J by 4 bases; unmatched bases: 8. CDR3 size: 16 residues. In germline, CDR1 is SEHNR, CDR2 FQNEAQ (reference sequence). The CDR3 DNA is TGTGCCAGCAGCTTAAGCTCCACAGGGGGCCGAGAGACCCAGTACTTC. This sequence encodes CASSLSSTGGRETQYF. Variable domain in full (rest from reference TRBV7-9 and TRBJ2-5): DTGVSQNPRHKITKRGQNVTFRCDPISEHNRLYWYRQTLGQGPEFLTYFQNEAQLEKSRLLSDRFSAERPKGSFSTLEIQRTEQGDSAMYLCASSLSSTGGRETQYFGPGTRLLVL.

This chain joins TRBV12-3 or TRBV12-4 and TRBJ1-1; no clear D. V lost 3 bases to trimming and J lost 3 bases, with 8 bases between them. The length of the CDR3 is 13 residues. The CDR3: CASSFSVDTEAFF. The DNA for the CDR3 is TGTGCCAGCAGTTTTTCGGTCGACACTGAAGCTTTCTTT.

This chain links TRBV2 with TRBJ1-5, with 7 bases matching TRBD1. The germline V gene encodes CDR1 SNHLY and CDR2 FYNNEI. Trimming at V came to 6 bases and at J to 3 bases, leaving 5 bases not matched to a gene. The CDR3 runs 14 residues. The CDR3 bases are TGTGCCAGCAGAGGGACAGTCTCCAATCAGCCCCAGCATTTT. It codes for CASRGTVSNQPQHF.

V gene TRBV5-4 combines with J gene TRBJ1-6; TRBD1 aligns across 8 bases. The length of the CDR3 is 15 residues. Germline values: CDR1 SGHNT, CDR2 YYREEE (reference sequence). V lost 4 bases to trimming and J lost 9 bases; unmatched junction nucleotides: 9. CDR3 coding DNA: TGTGCCAGCAGCACCCGGACAGGGCGGAGTTCACCCCTCCACTTT. Amino acids: CASSTRTGRSSPLHF.

The V and J genes are TRBV20-1 and TRBJ2-5; no definite D call. Trimming left V 6 bases short and J 2 bases short, with 4 bases between. The CDR3 length is 10 residues. Per germline, CDR1 DFQATT and CDR2 SNEGSKA (reference sequence). CDR3 DNA: TGCAGTGCACTGCAAGAGACCCAGTACTTC. Its protein is CSALQETQYF.

This clone showed up just a few times. The chain recombines TRBV3-1 (or the pseudogene TRBV3-2) with TRBJ2-7; no reliable D call. In germline, CDR1 is LGHDT, CDR2 YNNKEL (reference sequence). V lost 3 bases and J lost 3, with 12 bases in between. The CDR3 consists of 14 residues. The CDR3 nucleotides are TGTGCCAGCAGCCACCCCGACTCAAACTACGAGCAGTACTTC. Encoded protein: CASSHPDSNYEQYF.

This chain joins TRBV28 and TRBJ1-1; D not resolved. The germline V and J ends were trimmed by 5 bases and 7 bases, with 14 bases remaining between them. This CDR3 region has 13 residues. From germline, CDR1 is MDHEN and CDR2 SYDVKM. The CDR3 bases are TGTGCCAGCAGTCCTCAACGGGTTGGTGAAGCTTTCTTT. It encodes CASSPQRVGEAFF.

The chain combines TRBV7-2 with TRBJ1-3; TRBD1 matches at 7 bases. Germline CDR1 SGHTA, CDR2 FQGNSA. This CDR3 spans 16 amino acids. Trimming removed 3 bases from V and 2 bases from J; junction bases left unmatched: 7. In nucleotides, the CDR3 is TGTGCCAGCAGCTTGTGGACAGGAGGGACTGGAAACACCATATATTTT. This gives the protein CASSLWTGGTGNTIYF.

The V gene is TRBV7-3, the J gene TRBJ2-3, with TRBD2 identical over 7 bases. J lost 5 bases, V lost 4 bases, and 12 bases had no gene match. There are 16 residues in the CDR3. CDR1 and CDR2 (germline): SGHTA, FQGTGA. The CDR3 here is CASSSHSGLTGDTQYF. DNA for the CDR3: TGTGCCAGCAGCTCCCATAGCGGGTTAACGGGAGATACGCAGTATTTT.

The rearrangement links TRBV14 to TRBJ2-7, with a weak D call TRBD1 (6 bases). This CDR3 comprises 15 residues. The germline CDR1 and CDR2 sequences are SGHDN and FVKESK. The V and J ends lost 5 bases and 5 bases respectively, with 19 bases between them. This chain's CDR3 is CASSELRGVENEQYF. CDR3 sequence (DNA): TGTGCCAGCAGCGAACTCAGGGGAGTTGAAAACGAGCAGTACTTC.

The V gene is TRBV2, the J gene TRBJ1-1; a possible D gene is TRBD1 (5 bases). This CDR3 is built from 14 residues. Germline assignment: CDR1 SNHLY and CDR2 FYNNEI. The V gene lost 6 bases and the J gene lost 1 base, with 12 bases spanning the gap. Here the CDR3 DNA reads TGTGCCAGCAGGGGCAGGGCTGGGAACACTGAAGCTTTCTTT. Protein: CASRGRAGNTEAFF.

The table lists this clone with a few counts. V and J are TRBV4-1 and TRBJ2-2; 8 nucleotides align to TRBD1. V lost 4 bases to trimming and J lost 4 bases; unmatched junction nucleotides: 14. Germline CDR1 MGHRA, CDR2 YSYEKL. This CDR3 spans 18 amino acids. The CDR3 is CASSPQGDDRGPTGELFF. For the CDR3, the DNA is TGCGCCAGCAGCCCCCAAGGGGACGACAGGGGCCCCACCGGGGAGCTGTTTTTT.

The CDR3 region is CASSVGARTADTQYF. The CDR3 DNA reads as TGTGCCAGCAGCGTAGGAGCCCGGACAGCAGATACGCAGTATTTT. V usage is TRBV9 and J usage is TRBJ2-3, with a weak D call TRBD1 (6 bases). V was pared by 0 bases and J by 4 bases, with 12 bases between. CDR3 length: 15 amino acids. Germline V lookup: CDR1 SGDLS, CDR2 YYNGEE.